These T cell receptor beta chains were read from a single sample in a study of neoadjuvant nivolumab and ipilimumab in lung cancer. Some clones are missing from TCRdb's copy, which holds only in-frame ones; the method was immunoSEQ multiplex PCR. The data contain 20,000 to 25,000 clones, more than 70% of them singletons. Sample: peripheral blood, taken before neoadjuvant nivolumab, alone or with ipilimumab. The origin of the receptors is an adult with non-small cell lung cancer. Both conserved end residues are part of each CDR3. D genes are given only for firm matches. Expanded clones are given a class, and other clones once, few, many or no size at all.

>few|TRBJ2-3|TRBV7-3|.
TGTGCCAGCAGCTTCGGGGACACAGATACGCAGTATTTT
CASSFGDTDTQYF
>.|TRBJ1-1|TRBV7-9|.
TGTGCCAGCAGCACCAACAGGGAAGAAGCTTTCTTT
CASSTNREEAFF
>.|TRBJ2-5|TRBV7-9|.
TGTGCCAGCCACGCTCCCGGGAAAGAGACCCAGTACTTC
CASHAPGKETQYF
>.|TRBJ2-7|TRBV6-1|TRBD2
TGTGCCAGCTCCCGGGCCAGCGGGGGATCCTACGAGCAGTACTTC
CASSRASGGSYEQYF
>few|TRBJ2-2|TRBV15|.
TGTGCCACCAGCCCCTACACCGAGGAGCTGTTTTTT
CATSPYTEELFF
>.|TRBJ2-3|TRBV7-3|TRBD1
TGTGCCAGCAGCCCCCGACAGGGCGGGTTGGGTACGCAGTATTTT
CASSPRQGGLGTQYF
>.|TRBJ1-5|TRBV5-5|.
TGTGCCAGCAGCTTCAAAGACGCGGGCAATCAGCCCCAGCATTTT
CASSFKDAGNQPQHF
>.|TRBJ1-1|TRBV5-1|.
TGCGCCAGCAGCTTGGGGGGTATGAACACTGAAGCTTTCTTT
CASSLGGMNTEAFF
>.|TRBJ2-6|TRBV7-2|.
TGTGCCAGCAGCTTGCGTTCGGTCACTGGGGCCAACGTCCTGACTTTC
CASSLRSVTGANVLTF
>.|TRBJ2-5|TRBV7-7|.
TGTGCTAGCAGCCGGGACCCGGAGAAGACCCAGTACTTC
CASSRDPEKTQYF
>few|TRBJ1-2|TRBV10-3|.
TGTGCCATCAGGGATGGATCGGGGAATGGCTACACCTTC
CAIRDGSGNGYTF
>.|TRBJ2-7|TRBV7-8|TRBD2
TGTGCCAGCAGCTCCAGAAGGCTCGGGATTAGCGGGAGCTACGAGCAGTACTTC
CASSSRRLGISGSYEQYF
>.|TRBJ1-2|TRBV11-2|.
TGTGCCAGCAGCCGGGGGACGTTTGGCTACACCTTC
CASSRGTFGYTF
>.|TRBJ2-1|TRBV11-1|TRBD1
TGTGCCAGCAGTTATAACCTCGGGACAGGGAACAATGAGCAGTTCTTC
CASSYNLGTGNNEQFF
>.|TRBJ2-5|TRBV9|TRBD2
TGTGCCAGCACCCCACGTGACGGGAGGGTAGAGACCCAGTACTTC
CASTPRDGRVETQYF
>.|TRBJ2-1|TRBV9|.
TGTGCCAGCAGCGAACAACCAATCCCCGGTGAGCAGTTCTTC
CASSEQPIPGEQFF
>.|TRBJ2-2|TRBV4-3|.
TGCGCCAGCGCCCAGTTGCTCACGAACACCGGGGAGCTGTTTTTT
CASAQLLTNTGELFF
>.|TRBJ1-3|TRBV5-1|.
TGCGCCAGCAGCTTGGAGAAGGCCGGAAACACCATATATTTT
CASSLEKAGNTIYF
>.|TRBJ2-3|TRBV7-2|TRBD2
TGTGCCAGCAGCCCCGGACTAGCCACAGATACGCAGTATTTT
CASSPGLATDTQYF
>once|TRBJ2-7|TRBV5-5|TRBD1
TGTGCCAGCAGCCCGGTTAGGGCAGGGGGCTACGAGCAGTACTTC
CASSPVRAGGYEQYF
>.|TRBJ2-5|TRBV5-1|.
TGCGCCAGCAGCCCGGTAGAAGAGACCCAGTACTTC
CASSPVEETQYF
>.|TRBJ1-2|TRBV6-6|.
TGTGCCAGCAGTCCCGACAGTAACTATGGCTACACCTTC
CASSPDSNYGYTF
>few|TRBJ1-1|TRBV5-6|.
TGTGCCAGCAGCCCCCAGGCCGGGGCGGGGACCACTGAAGCTTTCTTT
CASSPQAGAGTTEAFF
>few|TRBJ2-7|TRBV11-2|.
TGTGCCAGCAGCTTAGAGGGTTGGACTCCCACCTACGAGCAGTACTTC
CASSLEGWTPTYEQYF
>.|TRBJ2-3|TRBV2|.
TGTGCCAGCAGTGGGGTAGGGGGAGATACGCAGTATTTT
CASSGVGGDTQYF
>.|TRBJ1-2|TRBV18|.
TGTGCCAGCTCACCACCGGTCCTACAGTATGGCTACACCTTC
CASSPPVLQYGYTF